These 20 T cell receptor beta chains came from one sample sequenced in a study of cytomegalovirus exposure and HLA in healthy donors. The table came from immunoSEQ multiplex PCR; TCRdb's copy has only in-frame clones and leaves some out. The repertoire holds roughly 100,000 clones, with 86% as singletons. The sequenced sample was PBMCs. Source of these receptors: a young woman in good health and CMV-seropositive.

The chain carries TRBV11-3 and TRBJ2-7; TRBD2 aligns across 8 bases. The CDR3 has 14 residues. CDR1 and CDR2 from the germline V gene are SGHNT and YENEEA. J gave up 6 bases and V 1 base, and 5 bases lay outside the gene matches. The CDR3: CASSLGLAGFEQYF. The CDR3 bases are TGTGCCAGCAGCTTAGGGCTAGCGGGCTTCGAGCAGTACTTC.

V is TRBV28 and J is TRBJ1-2; D ambiguous. CDR1 and CDR2 from the germline V gene are MDHEN and SYDVKM. The CDR3 is 13 amino acids. V lost 9 bases, J lost 4 bases, and 15 bases lay in between. In DNA form, the CDR3 reads TGTGCCAGTCTGGGTCTGAGGCGCTATGGCTACACCTTC. Translating gives CASLGLRRYGYTF.

This chain connects TRBV4-2 to TRBJ1-3; D possibly corresponds to TRBD1 (6 bases). Trimming removed 4 bases at V and 0 bases at J, with 10 bases between. Looked up from germline, CDR1 is LGHNA and CDR2 is YNFKEQ. The CDR3 loop spans 15 amino acids. The CDR3 is CASSPLGGSGNTIYF. The CDR3, as DNA: TGTGCCAGCAGCCCATTAGGGGGCTCTGGAAACACCATATATTTT.

The chain combines TRBV2 with TRBJ1-1; D remains unclear. Germline lookup yields CDR1 SNHLY and CDR2 FYNNEI. V was clipped by 4 bases and J by 0 bases, with 9 bases between them. The length of the CDR3 is 14 residues. The DNA of the CDR3 is TGTGCCAGCAGTGCCCTTACAGTGAACACTGAAGCTTTCTTT. Its protein is CASSALTVNTEAFF.

This clone was seen just once. V usage is TRBV19 and J usage is TRBJ1-1, with D tentatively TRBD1 (5 bases). There are 15 residues in the CDR3. Germline loops: CDR1 LNHDA, CDR2 SQIVND (reference sequence). V was trimmed by 3 bases and J by 1 base, leaving 12 bases between them. The CDR3 loop is CASSISGLKNTEAFF. The CDR3 nucleotides are TGTGCCAGTAGTATCTCAGGGTTGAAGAACACTGAAGCTTTCTTT.

The rearrangement links TRBV2 to TRBJ2-1; 8 bases agree with TRBD2. The CDR3 spans 17 residues. Germline loops: CDR1 SNHLY, CDR2 FYNNEI. Trimming at V came to 8 bases and at J to 4 bases, leaving 16 bases not matched to a gene. CDR3 coding DNA: TGTGCCAGCGTGATATCGAGCGGGAGAGTCGGTTACAATGAGCAGTTCTTC. Protein sequence: CASVISSGRVGYNEQFF.

This clone showed up just a few times. The chain joins TRBV10-3 to TRBJ1-2; 8 bases map to TRBD1. The CDR3 contains 20 residues. Germline V lookup: CDR1 ENHRY, CDR2 SYGVKD. Trimming at V came to 4 bases and at J to 0 bases, leaving 19 bases not matched to a gene. CDR3: CAISAVDRAQYSQSNYGYTF. In nucleotides, the CDR3 is TGTGCCATCAGTGCTGTGGACAGGGCCCAATACAGCCAATCTAACTATGGCTACACCTTC.

This clone occurred once. The chain carries TRBV29-1 and TRBJ2-7; D possibly corresponds to TRBD1 (5 bases). Germline CDR1 and CDR2: SQVTM and ANQGSEA. V was cut by 3 bases and J by 3 bases, with 15 bases left in between. The CDR3 is 14 residues long. The CDR3: CSVEGQGQRYEQYF. The CDR3 region has the DNA TGCAGCGTTGAGGGCCAGGGCCAACGCTACGAGCAGTACTTC.

The chain joins TRBV9 to TRBJ2-7; 7 positions match TRBD1. The V and J ends lost 4 bases and 0 bases, in that order; junction bases with no gene match: 7. CDR1 is SGDLS, CDR2 YYNGEE, per germline. CDR3 size: 15 residues. CDR3 loop: CASSPGQTSSYEQYF. In DNA form, the CDR3 reads TGTGCCAGCAGCCCGGGACAGACGAGCTCCTACGAGCAGTACTTC.

The V gene is TRBV7-9, the J gene TRBJ2-1; weak D call: TRBD1 (6 bases). CDR1 is SEHNR and CDR2 is FQNEAQ in the germline V gene (reference sequence). This CDR3 contains 15 residues. V lost 2 bases, J lost 3 bases, and 11 bases lay in between. CDR3 sequence reads: CASSLLRDNYNEQFF. The CDR3 DNA sequence: TGTGCCAGCAGCTTACTTCGGGACAACTACAATGAGCAGTTCTTC.

V usage is TRBV5-1 and J usage is TRBJ2-5; D perhaps matches TRBD1 (6 bases). CDR1 is SGHRS, CDR2 YFSETQ, per germline. The CDR3 contains 14 residues. The germline V and J ends were trimmed by 3 bases and 1 base, with 10 bases remaining between them. DNA of the CDR3: TGCGCCAGCAGCTCCATAGGGGGCCAAGAGACCCAGTACTTC. As protein: CASSSIGGQETQYF.

This chain connects TRBV5-1 to TRBJ1-3; D perhaps matches TRBD1 (6 bases). V was trimmed by 0 bases and J by 2 bases, leaving 12 bases between them. Germline values: CDR1 SGHRS, CDR2 YFSETQ. The CDR3 has 16 residues. CDR3 region: CASSLDRAGAGNTIYF. The CDR3 nucleotides are TGCGCCAGCAGCTTGGACAGGGCAGGCGCTGGAAACACCATATATTTT.

This rearrangement joins TRBV2 to TRBJ2-7; D perhaps matches TRBD1 (6 bases). Germline V gene sequence: CDR1 SNHLY, CDR2 FYNNEI. Trimming took off 4 bases at V and 2 bases at J, with 15 bases between the two ends. The CDR3 sequence is 15 residues long. The CDR3 DNA follows: TGTGCCAGCAGTGCTAGGGACGGGGACACCTACGAGCAGTACTTC. Translating gives CASSARDGDTYEQYF.

The CDR3 reads CAISGTDNEQFF. The CDR3 bases are TGTGCCATCAGTGGGACAGACAATGAGCAGTTCTTC. V is TRBV10-3 and J is TRBJ2-1, with D maybe TRBD1 (6 bases). V was pared by 4 bases and J by 5 bases, with 6 bases between. The CDR3 consists of 12 residues. Germline loops: CDR1 ENHRY, CDR2 SYGVKD.

The chain carries TRBV28 and TRBJ1-2; maybe TRBD1 (6 bases). CDR1 and CDR2 from the germline V gene are MDHEN and SYDVKM. This CDR3 region has 14 residues. The V and J ends lost 3 bases and 4 bases respectively, with 12 bases between them. The CDR3 DNA reads TGTGCCAGCAGTTTCGGGGGGGCCGCCTATGGCTACACCTTC. Its translation: CASSFGGAAYGYTF.

The V and J genes are TRBV19 and TRBJ1-1; TRBD1 might be the D (6 bases). The V gene lost 6 bases and the J gene lost 3 bases, with 11 bases spanning the gap. CDR1 and CDR2 from the germline V gene are LNHDA and SQIVND (reference sequence). This CDR3 has 13 residues. This CDR3 reads CASRATGDTEAFF. The DNA for the CDR3 is TGTGCCAGTAGGGCGACAGGTGACACTGAAGCTTTCTTT.

The chain uses TRBV6-5 and TRBJ1-5, with 7 nucleotides matching TRBD1. Germline V gene data show CDR1 as MNHEY and CDR2 as SVGAGI. This CDR3 is 14 amino acids long. The ends lost 5 bases at V and 7 bases at J; junction bases unmatched: 8. The CDR3 protein is CASSINRGAQPQHF. In nucleotides, the CDR3 is TGTGCCAGCAGTATTAACAGGGGCGCGCAGCCCCAGCATTTT.

The V call is TRBV18, the J call TRBJ1-2; D is possibly TRBD1 (6 bases). Deletions cut 0 bases from V and 3 bases from J, with 14 bases between. This CDR3 region has 16 residues. Germline CDR1 is KGHSH and CDR2 is LQKENI. The CDR3 here is CASSPPLLGGDYGYTF. CDR3 DNA sequence: TGTGCCAGCTCACCACCGTTGTTAGGGGGGGACTATGGCTACACCTTC.

V is TRBV7-9 and J is TRBJ1-2; D is ambiguous. This CDR3 is built from 17 residues. The germline CDR1 and CDR2 sequences are SEHNR and FQNEAQ (reference sequence). V lost 5 bases and J lost 5, with 24 bases in between. The CDR3 loop reads CASSPTQRFATLYGYTF. DNA for the CDR3: TGTGCCAGCAGCCCTACGCAGCGATTCGCAACCTTATATGGCTACACCTTC. Complete variable domain (other parts from reference TRBV7-9 and TRBJ1-2): DTGVSQNPRHKITKRGQNVTFRCDPISEHNRLYWYRQTLGQGPEFLTYFQNEAQLEKSRLLSDRFSAERPKGSFSTLEIQRTEQGDSAMYLCASSPTQRFATLYGYTFGSGTRLTVV.

This chain links TRBV28 with TRBJ1-2, with TRBD1 matching 8 bases. The CDR3 has 14 amino acids. The ends lost 3 bases at V and 6 bases at J; junction bases unmatched: 6. Germline assignment: CDR1 MDHEN and CDR2 SYDVKM. In nucleotides, the CDR3 is TGTGCCAGCAGTTTCAGGGGGCCGGGAAATGGCTACACCTTC. Residues: CASSFRGPGNGYTF.